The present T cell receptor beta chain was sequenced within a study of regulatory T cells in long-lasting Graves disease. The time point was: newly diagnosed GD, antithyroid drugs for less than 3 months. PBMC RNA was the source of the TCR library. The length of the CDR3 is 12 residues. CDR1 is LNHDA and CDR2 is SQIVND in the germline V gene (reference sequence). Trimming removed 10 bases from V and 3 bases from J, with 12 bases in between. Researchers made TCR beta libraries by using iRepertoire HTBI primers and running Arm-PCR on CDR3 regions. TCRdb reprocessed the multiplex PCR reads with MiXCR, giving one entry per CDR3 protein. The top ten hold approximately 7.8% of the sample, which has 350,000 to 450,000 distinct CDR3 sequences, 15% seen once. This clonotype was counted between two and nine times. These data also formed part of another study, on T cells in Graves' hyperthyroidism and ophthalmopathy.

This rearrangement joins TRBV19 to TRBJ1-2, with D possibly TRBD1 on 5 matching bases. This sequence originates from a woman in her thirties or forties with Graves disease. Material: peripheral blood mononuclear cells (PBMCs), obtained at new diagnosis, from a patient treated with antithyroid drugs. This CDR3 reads CATSREDYGYTF. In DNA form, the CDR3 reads TGTGCCACCTCCAGGGAGGACTATGGCTACACCTTC.